These 22 T cell receptor beta chains were sequenced from one sample in a study of blood T cell repertoires in COVID-19. Sequencing was performed with immunoSEQ multiplex PCR; in TCRdb, only in-frame clones are kept and a portion is missing. Altogether 95,000 to 120,000 clones are present, roughly 85% being singletons, with the ten largest covering over 2%. Sample: peripheral blood. The source of these receptors is a human donor in a cohort sampled during active COVID-19.

As regards this clone: At one end, the junction sequence differs from germline, possibly due to a read error. The rearrangement joins TRBV7-7 to TRBJ2-2; TRBD1 matches at 9 bases. In germline, CDR1 is SSHAT, CDR2 FNYEAQ (reference sequence). The CDR3 has 14 residues. In nucleotides, the CDR3 is TGTGCTAGCAGCGTACAGGGGGCTTCCGGGGAGCTGTTTTTT. Translating it yields CASSVQGASGELFF.

The chain has TRBV9 and TRBJ2-7; D perhaps matches TRBD2 (6 bases). The CDR3 has 12 residues. V was cut by 4 bases and J by 7 bases, with 12 bases left in between. Germline CDR1 and CDR2: SGDLS and YYNGEE. CDR3 region: CASSSGGREQYF. CDR3 DNA: TGTGCCAGCAGCTCCGGGGGAAGAGAGCAGTACTTC.

V and J are TRBV10-3 and TRBJ2-5, with TRBD1 matching 7 bases. Trimming took 3 bases from V and 3 from J; bases not matched to a gene: 7. From germline, CDR1 is ENHRY and CDR2 SYGVKD. CDR3 length equals 15 residues. The CDR3 bases are TGTGCCATCAGTGAAACCCGGGACAGCGAAGAGACCCAGTACTTC. Protein sequence: CAISETRDSEETQYF.

The V call is TRBV4-1, the J call TRBJ2-1; the match to TRBD2 covers 9 bases. Losses at the gene ends were 1 base for V and 1 base for J; bases not matched to a gene: 5. Germline CDR1 is MGHRA and CDR2 is YSYEKL. The CDR3 is made up of 17 amino acids. The CDR3 region is CASSQAPSGRSYNEQFF. For the CDR3, the DNA is TGCGCCAGCAGCCAAGCACCCAGCGGGAGGTCCTACAATGAGCAGTTCTTC.

The genes are TRBV5-1 and TRBJ1-2, with 7 bases matching TRBD1. The CDR3 spans 14 residues. The V and J ends lost 4 bases and 4 bases, in that order; junction bases with no gene match: 7. Germline loops: CDR1 SGHRS, CDR2 YFSETQ. DNA for the CDR3: TGCGCCAGCAGCCTAGACAGGGTTGGCTATGGCTACACCTTC. Its translation: CASSLDRVGYGYTF.

The rearrangement joins TRBV6-5 to TRBJ2-1, with 8 bases lining up with TRBD2. Germline CDR1 is MNHEY and CDR2 is SVGAGI. V lost 9 bases to trimming and J lost 11 bases; unmatched junction nucleotides: 12. This CDR3 region has 13 residues. DNA for the CDR3: TGTGCCAGTGGGACTAGTTACAATGAGCAGCAGTTCTTC. It yields the protein CASGTSYNEQQFF.

The gene calls are TRBV13 and TRBJ1-1; D is unresolved. Trimming stripped 5 bases from V and 2 bases from J, with 9 bases between. This CDR3 comprises 13 residues. Germline CDR1 reads PRHDT; CDR2 reads FYEKMQ (reference sequence). CDR3: CASSSQVNTEAFF. In DNA form, the CDR3 reads TGTGCCAGCAGCAGTCAGGTAAACACTGAAGCTTTCTTT.

The gene calls are TRBV28 and TRBJ2-1; D might be TRBD1 (5 bases). From germline, CDR1 is MDHEN and CDR2 SYDVKM. V was shortened by 3 bases and J by 5 bases, with 17 bases between the two germline ends. The CDR3 contains 16 residues. The CDR3 loop is CASSFLMQGANNEQFF. Written as DNA, the CDR3 is TGTGCCAGCAGTTTTCTGATGCAGGGCGCCAACAATGAGCAGTTCTTC.

The chain uses TRBV5-1 and TRBJ1-1, with D possibly matching TRBD1 (5 bases). V was shortened by 4 bases and J by 5 bases, with 21 bases between the two germline ends. The CDR3 covers 16 residues. Germline CDR1 is SGHRS and CDR2 is YFSETQ. In DNA, the CDR3 is TGCGCCAGCAGCCCGGGTCGACACACAGGTGAGACTGAAGCTTTCTTT. This gives the protein CASSPGRHTGETEAFF.

CDR3 nucleotides: TGTGCCAGCAGTAACCCGGGACTAGCGAGGAACACCGGGGAGCTGTTTTTT. It yields the protein CASSNPGLARNTGELFF. The genes are TRBV28 and TRBJ2-2; 10 positions agree with TRBD2. The CDR3 has 17 residues. Germline V lookup: CDR1 MDHEN, CDR2 SYDVKM. V lost 5 bases and J lost 1; bases outside the gene matches: 7.

The genes are TRBV5-1 and TRBJ2-7; D not certain. Germline V gene lookup returns CDR1 SGHRS and CDR2 YFSETQ. CDR3 length equals 15 residues. Trimming took 0 bases from V and 0 from J, leaving 10 bases between them. CDR3 bases: TGCGCCAGCAGCTTGGTTCCTGCCAGCTCCTACGAGCAGTACTTC. Its translation is CASSLVPASSYEQYF.

The J gene is TRBJ2-7, the V gene TRBV7-9; 9 bases agree with TRBD1. In germline, CDR1 is SEHNR, CDR2 FQNEAQ (reference sequence). The CDR3 runs 15 residues. V lost 5 bases and J lost 0; bases outside the gene matches: 5. This CDR3 reads CASSPGQGNSYEQYF. In nucleotides, the CDR3 is TGTGCCAGCAGCCCGGGACAGGGAAACTCCTACGAGCAGTACTTC.

The chain has TRBV7-9 and TRBJ2-2, with D hard to call. Germline loops: CDR1 SEHNR, CDR2 FQNEAQ (reference sequence). V lost 5 bases, J lost 4 bases, and 14 bases lay in between. The CDR3 is 15 amino acids. In DNA form, the CDR3 reads TGTGCCAGCAGCGGCAAGGAAGCGATCACCGGGGAGCTGTTTTTT. It is translated as CASSGKEAITGELFF.

V and J are TRBV29-1 and TRBJ2-1; 9 bases agree with TRBD2. The CDR3 runs 15 residues. Germline loops: CDR1 SQVTM, CDR2 ANQGSEA. V was clipped by 1 base and J by 4 bases; unmatched bases: 5. Written as DNA, the CDR3 is TGCAGCGTTGAAGGACTAGCGGAGTCTTACAATGAGCAGTTCTTC. This sequence encodes CSVEGLAESYNEQFF.

This clone came up once. The chain uses TRBV6-1 and TRBJ2-2; 8 positions agree with TRBD2. V shed 2 bases and J 4 bases; nucleotides not matched to a gene: 3. The CDR3 is 15 amino acids. Germline lookup yields CDR1 MNHNS and CDR2 SASEGT. The CDR3 loop reads CASSETGGGTGELFF. DNA for the CDR3: TGTGCCAGCAGTGAAACGGGGGGGGGCACCGGGGAGCTGTTTTTT.

The rearrangement links TRBV27 to TRBJ1-2; D might be TRBD1 (5 bases). From germline, CDR1 is MNHEY and CDR2 SMNVEV (reference sequence). V lost 3 bases, J lost 4 bases, and 12 bases lay in between. The CDR3 contains 14 residues. The CDR3 protein is CASSLGGLTYGYTF. The CDR3 DNA reads TGTGCCAGCAGTTTGGGGGGACTTACCTATGGCTACACCTTC.

The V and J genes are TRBV4-2 and TRBJ1-3; possible D gene TRBD1, 5 bases. The CDR3 extends over 15 amino acids. V lost 1 base and J 2 bases, leaving 9 bases between the germline ends. The germline V gene encodes CDR1 LGHNA and CDR2 YNFKEQ. The DNA for the CDR3 is TGTGCCAGCAGCCAAGGCCAGGGAACTGGAAACACCATATATTTT. Translation: CASSQGQGTGNTIYF.

The rearrangement uses TRBV7-6 and TRBJ1-3; a weak D match, TRBD1 (5 bases). Germline V gives CDR1 SGHVS, CDR2 FNYEAQ. CDR3 length: 15 residues. Trimming pared 4 bases from V and 0 bases from J, leaving 10 bases between. The DNA for the CDR3 is TGTGCCAGCAGCTCGCAGACAGTCTCTGGAAACACCATATATTTT. This gives the protein CASSSQTVSGNTIYF.

The V call is TRBV9, the J call TRBJ2-1, with TRBD2 as a possible D gene (5 bases). Trimming left V 3 bases short and J 2 bases short, with 18 bases between. In germline, CDR1 is SGDLS, CDR2 YYNGEE. The CDR3 covers 17 residues. CDR3 loop: CASSAFSGSGTYNEQFF. The CDR3 DNA follows: TGTGCCAGCAGCGCTTTCTCCGGCAGCGGAACCTACAATGAGCAGTTCTTC.

CDR3 nucleotide sequence: TGTGCCAGCAGCCGGGACAGGGGCTATGGCTACACCTTC. It specifies CASSRDRGYGYTF. V gene TRBV5-6 combines with J gene TRBJ1-2; 10 nucleotides align to TRBD1. With V trimmed by 4 bases and J by 4 bases, 1 base remained unmatched. Germline loops: CDR1 SGHDT, CDR2 YYEEEE. The CDR3 length is 13 residues.

The sample holds one count of this clone. This chain uses TRBV18 with TRBJ1-2; D uncertain. V gave up 4 bases and J gave up 0 bases, with 15 bases separating them. The CDR3 totals 16 residues. From germline, CDR1 is KGHSH and CDR2 LQKENI. The DNA for the CDR3 is TGTGCCAGCTCACAAACGGCACAGACCGCTAACTATGGCTACACCTTC. Protein product: CASSQTAQTANYGYTF.

This clone was observed a few times. The chain has TRBV4-1 and TRBJ2-7; 7 bases align to TRBD1. The germline gives CDR1 MGHRA, CDR2 YSYEKL. V trimming: 5 bases; J trimming: 4 bases; junction bases outside the gene matches: 5. The CDR3 spans 13 residues. This CDR3 is CASSSGTAYEQYF. CDR3 sequence (DNA): TGCGCCAGCAGCTCCGGGACAGCGTACGAGCAGTACTTC.